The 11 T cell receptor beta chains listed next were all sequenced from one sample in a study of beta chain features in type 1 diabetes. Findings and caveats of the study: There was a moderate but significant shortening of TCRB CDR3s in all four CD4+ subsets of Type 1 diabetes patients.

Reverse transcribing all isolated RNA meant expressed TCRB transcripts were sequenced. Sequencing used immunoSEQ multiplex PCR; TCRdb keeps in-frame clones, though not all of them. The sample lists hundreds of thousands of clones, about an eighth occurring once. These TCRs are of unknown antigen specificity. Sequencing used naive CD4+ T cells from blood. The receptors stem from a young man with type 1 diabetes.

A few counts support this clone. J is TRBJ1-3 and V is TRBV10-3; a weak D match, TRBD1 (6 bases). The V end lost 5 bases, the J end lost 3 bases, and 11 bases lay between the germline ends. Germline CDR1 and CDR2: ENHRY and SYGVKD. The CDR3 runs to 14 residues. The CDR3 DNA sequence: TGTGCCATCAGTCAACAGGGCCTTGGAAACACCATATATTTT. It translates to CAISQQGLGNTIYF.

The rearrangement links TRBV5-1 to TRBJ2-5; the match to TRBD1 covers 9 bases. V shed 0 bases, J shed 0 bases, and the junction held 0 bases outside the gene matches. The CDR3 covers 15 residues. Per the germline V gene, CDR1 is SGHRS and CDR2 is YFSETQ. The DNA for the CDR3 is TGCGCCAGCAGCTTGGGGACAGGGGACCAAGAGACCCAGTACTTC. As protein: CASSLGTGDQETQYF.

This rearrangement joins TRBV30 to TRBJ2-7; 10 bases map to TRBD2. Germline CDR1 reads GTSNPN; CDR2 reads SVGIG (reference sequence). The V and J ends lost 1 base and 9 bases, in that order; junction bases with no gene match: 15. The CDR3 is 16 residues long. The CDR3 sequence is CAWSASLGGLAGVQYF. The CDR3 region has the DNA TGTGCCTGGAGTGCATCCCTCGGGGGCCTAGCGGGGGTGCAGTACTTC.

This chain links TRBV19 with TRBJ1-1; D possibly corresponds to TRBD1 (5 bases). Trimming shortened V by 4 bases and J by 1 base, and 16 bases separated the two germline ends. CDR3 length equals 16 residues. Germline V gene sequence: CDR1 LNHDA, CDR2 SQIVND (reference sequence). The DNA of the CDR3 is TGTGCCAGTAGTACCCCAAAGGGACGGCCGAACACTGAAGCTTTCTTT. This sequence encodes CASSTPKGRPNTEAFF. The full variable domain, rest sourced from reference TRBV19 and TRBJ1-1, is DGGITQSPKYLFRKEGQNVTLSCEQNLNHDAMYWYRQDPGQGLRLIYYSQIVNDFQKGDIAEGYSVSREKKESFPLTVTSAQKNPTAFYLCASSTPKGRPNTEAFFGQGTRLTVV.

The chain combines TRBV29-1 with TRBJ2-7; 8 bases align to TRBD2. Germline V gives CDR1 SQVTM, CDR2 ANQGSEA. This CDR3 spans 14 amino acids. J was trimmed by 4 bases and V by 6 bases; bases with no gene match: 11. The CDR3 loop is CSVSEGLGRYEQYF. CDR3 coding DNA: TGCAGCGTCTCAGAGGGACTAGGGCGGTACGAGCAGTACTTC.

The gene calls are TRBV13 and TRBJ1-6, with 7 bases that match TRBD1. CDR3 length equals 16 residues. Germline V lookup: CDR1 PRHDT, CDR2 FYEKMQ (reference sequence). The V gene end was trimmed by 5 bases and the J gene end by 8 bases; junction bases not matched to a gene: 12. The CDR3 protein is CASSRRQGGLDSPLHF. In nucleotides, the CDR3 is TGTGCCAGCAGCCGAAGACAGGGAGGATTGGATTCACCCCTCCACTTT.

The rearrangement uses TRBV4-1 and TRBJ2-7; the match to TRBD1 covers 9 bases. The CDR3 is made up of 16 amino acids. The V gene's germline CDR1 is MGHRA and CDR2 YSYEKL. Unmatched junction bases numbered 7, after V lost 3 bases and J lost 1 base. CDR3 sequence (DNA): TGCGCCAGCAGCCAGGGTCCCGGGACAGGGTCCTACGAGCAGTACTTC. Translating it yields CASSQGPGTGSYEQYF.

In its sample, this clone was seen a few times. This chain links TRBV7-6 with TRBJ1-1; the D gene is possibly TRBD1 (6 bases). The germline CDR1 and CDR2 sequences are SGHVS and FNYEAQ. V lost 8 bases and J lost 1, with 11 bases in between. The CDR3 extends over 13 amino acids. CDR3 bases: TGTGCCAGCTCACGAGGGGGGAACACTGAAGCTTTCTTT. Its translation is CASSRGGNTEAFF. The whole variable domain, filled in from reference TRBV7-6 and TRBJ1-1, reads GAGVSQSPRYKVTKRGQDVALRCDPISGHVSLYWYRQALGQGPEFLTYFNYEAQQDKSGLPNDRFSAERPEGSISTLTIQRTEQRDSAMYRCASSRGGNTEAFFGQGTRLTVV.

The table lists this clone with a few counts. The chain recombines TRBV4-3 with TRBJ1-2; D gene uncertain. V shed 3 bases and J shed 4 bases, with 12 bases lying between them. CDR3 length: 14 amino acids. Germline lookup yields CDR1 LGHNA and CDR2 YSLEER. This CDR3 is CASSHGEPTYGYTF. The DNA for the CDR3 is TGCGCCAGCAGCCATGGGGAGCCCACCTATGGCTACACCTTC.

This clone has a handful of counts. V is TRBV6-1 and J is TRBJ2-5; D is possibly TRBD1 (6 bases). Trimming took off 5 bases at V and 0 bases at J, with 13 bases between the two ends. Germline V CDR1 and CDR2: MNHNS, SASEGT. The CDR3 spans 15 residues. Here the CDR3 reads CASSLQGRYQETQYF. In nucleotides, the CDR3 is TGTGCCAGCAGTTTACAGGGAAGGTACCAAGAGACCCAGTACTTC.

This clone has more than one count but fewer than ten. The chain's CDR3 is CASSQVTQGNLAYEQYF. The CDR3 region has the DNA TGTGCCAGCAGCCAGGTTACACAGGGTAATCTGGCCTACGAGCAGTACTTC. The V call is TRBV4-2, the J call TRBJ2-7; a weak D match, TRBD1 (6 bases). V was trimmed by 3 bases and J by 2 bases, leaving 20 bases between them. The CDR3 has 17 amino acids. Germline loops: CDR1 LGHNA, CDR2 YNFKEQ.